The 26 T cell receptor beta chains listed next were all sequenced from one sample in a study of T cells in Graves' hyperthyroidism and ophthalmopathy. Amplification of TCR beta CDR3 regions used RNA as the template. A set of HTBI primers served as the primers for a first-round RT-PCR of the TCR CDR3. TCRdb reanalysed the multiplex PCR reads using MiXCR and keeps one entry per CDR3 protein. The data contain about 610,000 distinct CDR3 sequences, 16% of them singletons. Sequencing was done on a sample of blood. All receptors come from a woman in her forties with Graves' ophthalmopathy.

The V gene is TRBV6-1, the J gene TRBJ2-1, with unresolved D. Per the germline V gene, CDR1 is MNHNS and CDR2 is SASEGT. The ends were cut back, 8 bases at V and 2 bases at J, with 7 bases in the middle. The CDR3 extends over 12 amino acids. The CDR3: CASRWAYNEQFF. The CDR3 nucleotides read TGTGCCAGCCGGTGGGCCTACAATGAGCAGTTCTTC.

About this clonotype: A junction boundary mismatches the germline segment, possibly from a read error. The chain is built from TRBV5-1 and TRBJ2-1; D is perhaps TRBD2 (5 bases). Germline assignment: CDR1 SGHRS and CDR2 YFSETQ. The CDR3 runs to 18 residues. CDR3: CASSVVGSGGSSYNEQFF. The CDR3 DNA reads as TGTGCCAGCAGCGTAGTAGGGAGCGGAGGAAGCTCCTACAATGAGCAGTTCTTC.

V gene TRBV10-3 combines with J gene TRBJ2-7; 8 bases fit TRBD1. Trimming took 10 bases from V and 0 from J; bases not matched to a gene: 5. Per germline, CDR1 ENHRY and CDR2 SYGVKD. The CDR3 length is 13 residues. This chain's CDR3 is CATGTGPSYEQYF. In DNA form, the CDR3 reads TGTGCCACCGGGACAGGACCCTCCTACGAGCAGTACTTC.

This clonotype was recorded a few times. V usage is TRBV27 and J usage is TRBJ2-3; 13 bases are a match to TRBD2. The V gene end was trimmed by 6 bases and the J gene end by 2 bases; junction bases not matched to a gene: 11. There are 18 residues in the CDR3. Looked up from germline, CDR1 is MNHEY and CDR2 is SMNVEV (reference sequence). CDR3 nucleotide sequence: TGTGCCAGCAGCCCAACTAGCGGGAGGGCCCAATTCACAGATACGCAGTATTTT. Its translation is CASSPTSGRAQFTDTQYF.

This clonotype appeared a few times. The J gene is TRBJ2-7, the V gene TRBV5-1; the match to TRBD1 covers 10 bases. Trimming removed 3 bases from V and 2 bases from J; junction bases left unmatched: 5. The CDR3 has 15 amino acids. Per the germline V gene, CDR1 is SGHRS and CDR2 is YFSETQ. The CDR3 here is CASSSEGTGAYEQYF. CDR3 nucleotide sequence: TGCGCCAGCAGCTCCGAAGGGACAGGGGCCTACGAGCAGTACTTC.

The sample holds many counts of this clonotype. The gene calls are TRBV28 and TRBJ1-2; 7 nucleotides line up with TRBD1. The germline V gene has CDR1 MDHEN and CDR2 SYDVKM. With 4 bases clipped from V and 6 bases from J, the junction kept 8 bases outside the gene matches. CDR3 length: 14 residues. CDR3 protein: CASSSTTGRHGYTF. CDR3 DNA: TGTGCCAGCAGTTCAACGACAGGGCGGCATGGCTACACCTTC.

This clonotype was recorded at least ten times. J is TRBJ2-6 and V is TRBV7-2; D uncertain. CDR1 and CDR2 (germline): SGHTA, FQGNSA. V lost 6 bases to trimming and J lost 2 bases, with 2 bases between them. CDR3 length equals 12 residues. The CDR3 protein is CASSTGANVLTF. The CDR3 DNA reads TGTGCCAGCAGTACTGGGGCCAACGTCCTGACTTTC.

The chain couples TRBV27 to TRBJ1-5; perhaps TRBD1 as D (5 bases). This CDR3 has 14 amino acids. From germline, CDR1 is MNHEY and CDR2 SMNVEV (reference sequence). The V gene lost 2 bases and the J gene lost 9 bases, with 14 bases spanning the gap. CDR3 DNA sequence: TGTGCCAGCAGTTTACCAGCGGAGAGGGGGCCCCAGCATTTT. Its translation is CASSLPAERGPQHF.

Only a few counts were recorded for this clonotype. The chain joins TRBV6-1 to TRBJ1-5; 9 bases are shared with TRBD1. V lost 5 bases, J lost 6 bases, and 11 bases stayed unmatched. The CDR3 has 16 residues. Germline assignment: CDR1 MNHNS and CDR2 SASEGT. The CDR3 region is CASSLPTGQGSQPQHF. In DNA, the CDR3 is TGTGCCAGCAGTCTGCCCACGGGACAGGGTAGTCAGCCCCAGCATTTT.

This clonotype was recorded many times. This chain joins TRBV28 and TRBJ2-5, with D maybe TRBD2 (5 bases). V lost 3 bases and J 2 bases, leaving 13 bases between the germline ends. The V gene's germline CDR1 is MDHEN and CDR2 SYDVKM. The CDR3 spans 15 residues. The CDR3 coding sequence is TGTGCCAGCAGTTTTCACGGGGTGGGACAAGAGACCCAGTACTTC. Its translation is CASSFHGVGQETQYF.

This clonotype was seen a few times. The chain uses TRBV7-3 and TRBJ2-5; 8 nucleotides line up with TRBD2. Per the germline V gene, CDR1 is SGHTA and CDR2 is FQGTGA. The length of the CDR3 is 13 residues. V lost 5 bases, J lost 7 bases, and 6 bases stayed unmatched. The CDR3 loop is CASSTSGRGTQYF. The CDR3 coding sequence is TGTGCCAGCAGCACTAGCGGTCGGGGGACCCAGTACTTC.

Only a few counts were recorded for this clonotype. The chain carries TRBV7-3 and TRBJ2-3; D remains unclear. The CDR3 covers 13 residues. Germline loops: CDR1 SGHTA, CDR2 FQGTGA. Trimming pared 2 bases from V and 6 bases from J, leaving 9 bases between. CDR3 loop: CASSLGEGDTQYF. CDR3 bases: TGTGCCAGCAGCTTAGGGGAAGGTGATACGCAGTATTTT.

This clonotype has a count of ten or more. This chain uses TRBV12-3 or TRBV12-4 with TRBJ2-1; possibly TRBD1 for D (5 bases). The CDR3 is made up of 15 amino acids. Deletions cut 1 base from V and 10 bases from J, with 17 bases between. The CDR3, as DNA: TGTGCCAGCAGTTTAGACAGGCGGCTTACCCCCGAGCAGTTCTTC. Translation: CASSLDRRLTPEQFF.

This clonotype appeared many times. V gene TRBV11-2 combines with J gene TRBJ2-5, with a tentative D call TRBD1 (6 bases). CDR3 length: 14 amino acids. Germline-derived CDR1 and CDR2 are SGHAT and FQNNGV. Trimming took off 1 base at V and 2 bases at J, with 8 bases between the two ends. The CDR3 loop reads CASSLVQGQETQYF. The CDR3 DNA sequence: TGTGCCAGCAGCTTAGTACAGGGTCAAGAGACCCAGTACTTC.

The chain links TRBV20-1 to TRBJ2-3, with 10 bases lining up with TRBD2. V lost 3 bases, J lost 8 bases, and 8 bases stayed unmatched. CDR1 DFQATT and CDR2 SNEGSKA come from the germline V gene (reference sequence). This CDR3 spans 14 amino acids. The CDR3 bases are TGCAGTGCTAGCACTAGCGGGACCTCCCGTACGCAGTATTTT. It encodes CSASTSGTSRTQYF.

This clonotype was observed many times. The chain has TRBV30 and TRBJ2-1; D unclear. Germline loops: CDR1 GTSNPN, CDR2 SVGIG (reference sequence). V gave up 2 bases and J gave up 11 bases, with 10 bases separating them. CDR3 length: 11 amino acids. CDR3 nucleotides: TGTGCCTGGAGTCTGGACCCCCAGCAGTTCTTC. It encodes CAWSLDPQQFF.

This clonotype was seen ten or more times. V usage is TRBV24-1 and J usage is TRBJ2-2; TRBD1 or TRBD2 may be the D gene (6 bases each). This CDR3 has 15 residues. Looked up from germline, CDR1 is KGHDR and CDR2 is SFDVKD. V was trimmed by 2 bases and J by 4 bases, leaving 10 bases between them. CDR3 nucleotides: TGTGCCACCAGTGATTCGGGGGCGCTCACCGGGGAGCTGTTTTTT. Its protein product is CATSDSGALTGELFF.

This clonotype was seen a handful of times. The chain employs TRBV20-1 and TRBJ2-5; 7 bases align to TRBD1. Losses at the gene ends were 5 bases for V and 9 bases for J; bases not matched to a gene: 12. The CDR3 is 13 amino acids. Germline values: CDR1 DFQATT, CDR2 SNEGSKA (reference sequence). The CDR3 nucleotides read TGCAGTGCTCCACAGGGGTCAGGCGAGGCCCAGTACTTC. This sequence encodes CSAPQGSGEAQYF.

This clonotype showed up many times. The chain combines TRBV24-1 with TRBJ2-1, with 7 bases identical to TRBD1. The V segment lost 7 bases and the J segment 6 bases; nucleotides outside the gene matches: 5. The CDR3 is made up of 13 amino acids. From germline, CDR1 is KGHDR and CDR2 SFDVKD. The CDR3 DNA reads as TGTGCCACCAGGGGACAGTACGGCAATGAGCAGTTCTTC. This codes for CATRGQYGNEQFF.

V usage is TRBV12-3 or TRBV12-4 and J usage is TRBJ1-2; D might be TRBD1 (5 bases). Trimming took off 6 bases at V and 8 bases at J, with 16 bases between the two ends. The CDR3 sequence is 13 residues long. The CDR3 nucleotides read TGTGCCAGCAGCCCCGTGGGGCCCGTCGGCTACACCTTC. Its translation: CASSPVGPVGYTF.

The chain recombines TRBV29-1 with TRBJ2-1; possibly TRBD1 for D (5 bases). Germline V gene lookup returns CDR1 SQVTM and CDR2 ANQGSEA. Trimming took 0 bases from V and 12 from J, leaving 15 bases between them. The CDR3 is 13 amino acids. CDR3: CSVEDQSTGRQFF. The CDR3 bases are TGCAGCGTTGAAGATCAGTCCACAGGCCGGCAGTTCTTC.

V usage is TRBV7-9 and J usage is TRBJ1-2; D remains ambiguous. The CDR3 has 12 amino acids. V gave up 5 bases and J gave up 7 bases, with 11 bases separating them. Germline loops: CDR1 SEHNR, CDR2 FQNEAQ (reference sequence). The CDR3 nucleotides read TGTGCCAGCAGCGGGGTACACCCTGGCTACACCTTC. The encoded protein is CASSGVHPGYTF. Full variable domain (missing parts from reference TRBV7-9 and TRBJ1-2): DTGVSQNPRHKITKRGQNVTFRCDPISEHNRLYWYRQTLGQGPEFLTYFQNEAQLEKSRLLSDRFSAERPKGSFSTLEIQRTEQGDSAMYLCASSGVHPGYTFGSGTRLTVV.

This chain joins TRBV20-1 and TRBJ1-2; the match to TRBD1 covers 8 bases. Germline CDR1 DFQATT, CDR2 SNEGSKA (reference sequence). V lost 5 bases to trimming and J lost 5 bases; unmatched junction nucleotides: 10. The CDR3 runs to 14 residues. This CDR3 is CSARTGGEPYGYTF. The CDR3 DNA reads as TGCAGTGCTCGTACAGGGGGAGAACCTTATGGCTACACCTTC.

This clonotype was recorded at least ten times. This rearrangement joins TRBV11-2 to TRBJ2-1; possibly TRBD1 for D (6 bases). The CDR3 has 13 amino acids. V was cut by 3 bases and J by 6 bases, with 9 bases left in between. Per germline, CDR1 SGHAT and CDR2 FQNNGV. The CDR3: CASSFVRGNEQFF. The DNA of the CDR3 is TGTGCCAGCAGCTTCGTCAGGGGCAATGAGCAGTTCTTC.

This clonotype was observed at least ten times. The V call is TRBV7-6, the J call TRBJ2-2, with 7 bases matching TRBD2. Germline V gene sequence: CDR1 SGHVS, CDR2 FNYEAQ. V shed 2 bases, J shed 3 bases, and the junction held 12 bases outside the gene matches. CDR3 length: 18 residues. This chain's CDR3 is CASSLMEGQRGYTGELFF. The CDR3 bases are TGTGCCAGCAGCTTAATGGAGGGTCAGCGGGGCTACACCGGGGAGCTGTTTTTT.

This clonotype was recorded at least ten times. The chain links TRBV27 to TRBJ2-7, with TRBD2 matching 10 bases. The CDR3 consists of 15 residues. V lost 4 bases and J lost 4; bases outside the gene matches: 7. Germline V CDR1 and CDR2: MNHEY, SMNVEV (reference sequence). The CDR3 protein is CASSSLLAGLYEQYF. The CDR3, as DNA: TGTGCCAGCAGTTCCCTACTAGCGGGGCTTTACGAGCAGTACTTC.